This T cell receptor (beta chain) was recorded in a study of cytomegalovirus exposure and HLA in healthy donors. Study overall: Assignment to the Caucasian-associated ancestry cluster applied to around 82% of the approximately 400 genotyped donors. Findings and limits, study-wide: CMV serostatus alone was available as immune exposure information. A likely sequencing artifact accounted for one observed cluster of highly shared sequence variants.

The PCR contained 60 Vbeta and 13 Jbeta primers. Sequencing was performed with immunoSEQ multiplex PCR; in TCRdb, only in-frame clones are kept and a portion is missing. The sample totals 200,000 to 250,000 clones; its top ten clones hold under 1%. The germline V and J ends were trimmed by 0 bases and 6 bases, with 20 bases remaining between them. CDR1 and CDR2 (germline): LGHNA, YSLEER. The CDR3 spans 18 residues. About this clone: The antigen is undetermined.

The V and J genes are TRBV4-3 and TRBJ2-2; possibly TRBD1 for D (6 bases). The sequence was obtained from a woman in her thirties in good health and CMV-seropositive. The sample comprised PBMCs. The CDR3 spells CASSQDVGRTAIAGELFF. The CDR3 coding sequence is TGCGCCAGCAGCCAAGATGTGGGAAGGACAGCGATCGCCGGGGAGCTGTTTTTT.